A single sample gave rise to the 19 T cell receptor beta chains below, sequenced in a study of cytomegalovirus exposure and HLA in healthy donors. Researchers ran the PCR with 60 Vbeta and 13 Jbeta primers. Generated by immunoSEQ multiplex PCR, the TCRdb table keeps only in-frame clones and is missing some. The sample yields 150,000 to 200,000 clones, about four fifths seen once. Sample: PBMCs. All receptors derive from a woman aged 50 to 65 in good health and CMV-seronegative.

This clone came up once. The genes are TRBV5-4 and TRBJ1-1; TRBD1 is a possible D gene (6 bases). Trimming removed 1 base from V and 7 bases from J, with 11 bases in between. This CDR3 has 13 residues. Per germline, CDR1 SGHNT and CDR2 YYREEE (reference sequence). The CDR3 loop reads CASSLTGLHEAFF. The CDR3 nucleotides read TGTGCCAGCAGCTTGACAGGGCTCCATGAAGCTTTCTTT.

In nucleotides, the CDR3 is TGTGCCAGCAGCTTGGTTCGCGGGAACTACAATGAGCAGTTCTTC. Translated, it gives CASSLVRGNYNEQFF. The rearrangement joins TRBV7-2 to TRBJ2-1; maybe TRBD2 (6 bases). Looked up from germline, CDR1 is SGHTA and CDR2 is FQGNSA. V lost 3 bases and J 3 bases, leaving 12 bases between the germline ends. This CDR3 spans 15 amino acids. Full variable domain (rest looked up from reference TRBV7-2 and TRBJ2-1): GAGVSQSPSNKVTEKGKDVELRCDPISGHTALYWYRQSLGQGLEFLIYFQGNSAPDKSGLPSDRFSAERTGGSVSTLTIQRTQQEDSAVYLCASSLVRGNYNEQFFGPGTRLTVL.

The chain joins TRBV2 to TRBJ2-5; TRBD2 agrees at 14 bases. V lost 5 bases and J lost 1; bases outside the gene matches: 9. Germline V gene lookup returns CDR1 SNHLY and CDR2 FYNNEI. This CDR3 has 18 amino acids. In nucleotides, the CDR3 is TGTGCCAGCAGTTTCGGACTAGCGGGAGGCACTAGCCAAGAGACCCAGTACTTC. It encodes CASSFGLAGGTSQETQYF.

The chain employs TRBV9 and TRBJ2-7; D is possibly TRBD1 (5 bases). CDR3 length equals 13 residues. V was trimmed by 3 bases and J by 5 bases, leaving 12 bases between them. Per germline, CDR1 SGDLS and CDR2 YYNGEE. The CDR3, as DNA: TGTGCCAGCAGCGCGGCTACAGGAGACGAGCAGTACTTC. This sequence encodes CASSAATGDEQYF.

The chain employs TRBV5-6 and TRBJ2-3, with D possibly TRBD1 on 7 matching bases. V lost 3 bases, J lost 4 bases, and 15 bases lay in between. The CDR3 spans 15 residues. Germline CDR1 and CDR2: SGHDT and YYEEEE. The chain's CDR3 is CASSWGIRGADTQYF. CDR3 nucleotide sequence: TGTGCCAGCAGCTGGGGGATCAGGGGGGCAGATACGCAGTATTTT.

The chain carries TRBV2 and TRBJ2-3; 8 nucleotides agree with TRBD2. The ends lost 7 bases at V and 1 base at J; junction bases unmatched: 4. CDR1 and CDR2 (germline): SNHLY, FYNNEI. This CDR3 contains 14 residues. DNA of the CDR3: TGTGCCAGCATAGCGGGAATGGGCACAGATACGCAGTATTTT. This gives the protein CASIAGMGTDTQYF.

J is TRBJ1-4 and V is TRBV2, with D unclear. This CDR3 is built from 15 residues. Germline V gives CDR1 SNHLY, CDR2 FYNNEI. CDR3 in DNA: TGTGCGACCCCGCGCAGGTTCACAACTAATGAAAAACTGTTTTTT. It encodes CATPRRFTTNEKLFF.

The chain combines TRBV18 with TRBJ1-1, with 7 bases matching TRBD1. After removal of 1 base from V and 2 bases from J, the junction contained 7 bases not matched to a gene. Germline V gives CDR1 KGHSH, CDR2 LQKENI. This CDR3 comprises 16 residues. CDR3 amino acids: CASSPLPTGFNTEAFF. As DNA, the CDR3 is TGTGCCAGCTCACCACTTCCGACAGGGTTTAACACTGAAGCTTTCTTT.

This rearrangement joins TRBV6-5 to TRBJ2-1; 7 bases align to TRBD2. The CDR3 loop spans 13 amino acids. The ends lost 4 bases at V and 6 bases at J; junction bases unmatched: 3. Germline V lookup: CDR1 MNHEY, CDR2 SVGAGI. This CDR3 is CASSSREANEQFF. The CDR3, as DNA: TGTGCCAGCAGTTCCCGGGAGGCCAATGAGCAGTTCTTC.

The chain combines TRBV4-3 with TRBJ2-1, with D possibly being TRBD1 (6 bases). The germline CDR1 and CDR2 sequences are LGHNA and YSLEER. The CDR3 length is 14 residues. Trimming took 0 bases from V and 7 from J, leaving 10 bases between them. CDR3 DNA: TGCGCCAGCAGCCAAGAGTTCAGGGGTAATGAGCAGTTCTTC. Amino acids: CASSQEFRGNEQFF.

CDR3 sequence reads: CASTDTDSYEQYF. The CDR3 nucleotides are TGTGCCAGCACAGACACAGATTCCTACGAGCAGTACTTC. The rearrangement links TRBV14 to TRBJ2-5; D gene unclear. The DNA end lines up better with TRBJ2-7; the J call may be wrong. There are 13 residues in the CDR3. The V gene's germline CDR1 is SGHDN and CDR2 FVKESK.

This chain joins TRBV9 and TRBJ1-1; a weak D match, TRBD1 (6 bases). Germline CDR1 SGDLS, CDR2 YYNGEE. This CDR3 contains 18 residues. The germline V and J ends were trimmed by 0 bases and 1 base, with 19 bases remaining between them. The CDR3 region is CASSVGTGGGIWNTEAFF. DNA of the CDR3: TGTGCCAGCAGCGTAGGGACGGGGGGGGGCATATGGAACACTGAAGCTTTCTTT.

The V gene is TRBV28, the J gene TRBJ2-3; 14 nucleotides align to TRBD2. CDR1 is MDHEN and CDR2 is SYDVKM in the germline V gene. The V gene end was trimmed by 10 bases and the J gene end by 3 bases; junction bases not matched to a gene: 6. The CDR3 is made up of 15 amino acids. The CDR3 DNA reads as TGTGCCACCGGGACTAGCGGGAGTATGACAGATACGCAGTATTTT. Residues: CATGTSGSMTDTQYF.

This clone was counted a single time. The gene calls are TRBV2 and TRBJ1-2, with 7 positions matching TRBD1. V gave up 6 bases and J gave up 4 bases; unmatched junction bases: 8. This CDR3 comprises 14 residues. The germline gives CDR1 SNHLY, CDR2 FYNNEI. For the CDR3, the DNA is TGTGCCAGCAGGGGGGACAGCCAATTCTATGGCTACACCTTC. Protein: CASRGDSQFYGYTF.

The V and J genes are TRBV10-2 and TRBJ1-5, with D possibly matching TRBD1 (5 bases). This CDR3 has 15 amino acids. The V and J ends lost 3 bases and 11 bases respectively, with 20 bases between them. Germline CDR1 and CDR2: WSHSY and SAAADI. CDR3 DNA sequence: TGCGCCAGCAGTGATCGCGGGGGTGGAAGTTTGGCCCAGCATTTT. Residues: CASSDRGGGSLAQHF.

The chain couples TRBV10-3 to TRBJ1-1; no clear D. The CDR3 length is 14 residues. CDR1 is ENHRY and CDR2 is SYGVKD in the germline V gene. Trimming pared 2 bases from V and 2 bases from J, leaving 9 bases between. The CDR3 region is CAISENWANTEAFF. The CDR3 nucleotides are TGTGCCATCAGTGAGAATTGGGCAAACACTGAAGCTTTCTTT.

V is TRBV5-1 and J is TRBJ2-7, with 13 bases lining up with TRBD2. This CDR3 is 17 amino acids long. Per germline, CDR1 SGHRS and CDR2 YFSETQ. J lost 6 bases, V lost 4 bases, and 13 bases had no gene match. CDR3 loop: CASSPTGLAGAGAEQYF. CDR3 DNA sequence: TGCGCCAGCAGCCCGACCGGACTAGCGGGAGCAGGCGCCGAGCAGTACTTC.

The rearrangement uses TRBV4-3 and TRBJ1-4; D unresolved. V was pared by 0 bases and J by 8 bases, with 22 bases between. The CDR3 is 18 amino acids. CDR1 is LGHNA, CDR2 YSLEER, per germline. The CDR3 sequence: CASSQDLSLGTRREKLFF. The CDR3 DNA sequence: TGCGCCAGCAGCCAAGATCTGAGTTTGGGAACTCGGAGGGAAAAACTGTTTTTT.

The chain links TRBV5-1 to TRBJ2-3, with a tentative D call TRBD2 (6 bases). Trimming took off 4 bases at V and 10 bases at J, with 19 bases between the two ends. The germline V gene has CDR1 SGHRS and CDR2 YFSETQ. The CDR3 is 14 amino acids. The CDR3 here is CASSSGGTPVAQYF. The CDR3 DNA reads TGCGCCAGCAGCAGTGGCGGGACGCCGGTGGCGCAGTATTTT.